This TCR beta chain emerged from a study of cytomegalovirus exposure and HLA in healthy donors (dated by TCRdb to about 2017). Regarding the study in general: In an earlier analysis of fewer than 750 of the donors, 276 Gb of sequence data and 90 million to 130 million unique TCR beta sequences from about 179 million T cells were reported. An early release that covered 500 to 800 HLA-typed donors contained approximately 300 gigabases of sequencing data and 75 million to 100 million unique TCR sequences. Of the approximately 400 genotyped donors, roughly 80% fell in the genetic ancestry cluster associated with self-reported Caucasian donors. The study was designed to test whether signatures of past pathogen exposure could be identified by cataloging public T cell receptors. The study profiled the T cell repertoires of more than 500 subjects by immunosequencing and related them to cytomegalovirus serostatus. A separate validation cohort of about 110 different subjects was used in addition to the roughly 620-subject first cohort. The study combined high-throughput TCR immunosequencing, statistical association of individual TCRs with disease status, and machine learning to predict cytomegalovirus infection status. To study patterns of TCR occurrence, a later analysis re-analyzed previously published TCR beta repertoires from several hundred donors and added high-resolution HLA genotyping. Rather than using new phenotypic data, the later analysis identified candidate immune exposures from TCR beta sequences and from how often those sequences occurred across donors. In an earlier analysis of 587 of the donors, high-throughput TCR beta sequencing was used to judge whether each TCR beta V gene segment behaved as functional or pseudogenic. Donor age, sex, ethnicity and CMV serostatus were compiled alongside the repertoire data. A later genetic analysis used genome-wide SNP genotypes for about 65% of the 666 donors, treating that subset as a discovery cohort. Every discovery cohort repertoire had been produced on one sequencing platform. HLA typing included class I and class II loci at four-digit resolution. The number of typed donors differed by locus: about 620-640 for A, B, C, DRB1 and DQB1; some 500 for DQA1; around 580 for DPA1; and 400 to 480 for DPB1. About 5 DR-DQ haplotypes were handled as single units for association and clustering, since linkage in the cohort was strong. Among about 370 genotyped donors of the cohort, an average of roughly 230,000 unique TCR beta nucleotide sequences was sequenced per donor, of which about 19% were non-productive. Results the study describes overall, beyond this receptor: The study listed 150 to 200 TCR beta chains as associated with cytomegalovirus. A group of highly shared sequence variants was considered likely to be a technical artifact of the sequencing pipeline. Because HLA typing was missing for some donors at each locus, association tests included only the typed subset. Most TCR sequences were seen in very few donors, while some public TCRs were found in many individuals. In a later analysis, HLA-associated TCR beta chains were found to be more clonally expanded and to have lower generation probabilities than equally common non-associated chains. A later genetic analysis associated a missense DCLRE1C variant with V-gene and J-gene trimming of TCR beta chains, and an independent cohort replicated the association. In vitro tests confirmed that a few of the cytomegalovirus-associated TCR beta chains recognize cytomegalovirus antigens. This cohort had only TCR beta chains sequenced, and the lack of alpha or paired-chain data limited which features could be detected. In an earlier analysis of several hundred of the donors, most TCR beta V segments were observed in productive rearrangements about 90% or about 30% of the time, broadly matching IMGT annotations. Because the 87-base-pair reads could not distinguish some IMGT-functional V segments, including TRBV6-2 and TRBV6-3, those segments were excluded. When HLA alleles, especially DR and DQ, strongly co-occurred, TCR associations were difficult to assign to individual alleles. In a later genetic analysis, fewer N-insertions in productive TCRs were reported among donors in an Asian-associated ancestry cluster than the approximately 670-donor mean. A further reported finding was that TCR beta sequences accurately predicted the HLA-A and HLA-B alleles for most subjects in the first cohort. Because counts were too low, more than 15 rarely observed V segments, including chromosome 9 orphons, were left out of the earlier analysis of about 620 of the donors. It was suggested by the authors that the approach could potentially be generalized to other disease states and immunological phenotypes. Sequencing depth was assumed to be roughly uniform across donors in the presence/absence analyses, though that assumption may not hold. According to a later analysis, most CMV-associated TCR beta chains appeared to be HLA-restricted, and the HLA associations seemed to be driven largely by CMV exposure. The classifier was reported to diagnose cytomegalovirus status with high specificity and sensitivity in both the original and validation cohorts. The only immune exposure information available for the cohort was CMV serostatus. A later analysis reported that several top co-occurrence clusters appeared linked to parvovirus B19, influenza, CMV and Epstein-Barr virus. Linkage disequilibrium might explain the correlated functional status among segregating V segments, but an unknown experimental factor could not be ruled out. In a later analysis, the rate of TCR association differed among HLA loci, with DRB1 alleles having the most associated TCRs and HLA-C alleles having the fewest. At a false discovery rate of 0.05, a later analysis linked some 18,000 TCR beta sequences to specific HLA alleles.

A word on this clone: The antigen this receptor binds is unknown. One base away there is no much larger clone; base qualities are not given.

The library was built by means of the immunoSEQ multiplex PCR assay. For the multiplex PCR, a mixture combining 60 forward primers for TCR Vbeta segments and 13 reverse primers for TCR Jbeta segments was used. The CDR3 region of rearranged TCR beta genes was amplified from genomic DNA with a multiplex PCR assay. Amplified TCR beta libraries were sequenced as 87-base-pair reads on the Illumina HiSeq System. Regarding the original processing steps: In a later analysis, tens of millions of unique TCR beta chains were counted across the approximately 670 repertoires, and around 10 million of these chains were shared by at least two donors. A nearest-neighbor algorithm error-corrected the raw reads and collapsed the reads into unique sequences, merging closely related sequences to remove PCR and sequencing errors. To assign V, D and J gene segments, CDR3 sequences were aligned to IMGT reference sequences. For a sequence to be retained, a match of at least six nucleotides was required to both a V gene segment and a J gene segment. Rearrangements were classified as productive when the CDR3 lacked stop codons and remained in frame with V and J, and all other rearrangements were classified as non-productive. Following IMGT convention, CDR3 was defined as the stretch from the second conserved V-encoded cysteine to the conserved J-encoded phenylalanine. The earlier analysis of roughly 590 of the donors excluded any sequence lacking an unambiguous match to a single V gene segment. In an earlier analysis of some 590 of the donors, a V segment was called functional when productive rearrangements were above 56.7%, and segregating when the standard deviation between donors exceeded 5%. A statistical classification framework was built to diagnose cytomegalovirus status from the catalog of TCR beta chain sequences. V and J gene assignment, in a later analysis, came from comparing TCR nucleotide sequences with IMGT/GENE-DB human TR gene sequences. A later analysis assigned CDR3 sequences and most-parsimonious VDJ recombination scenarios with the TCRdist pipeline. A later analysis defined each TCR beta chain by its CDR3 amino acid sequence plus V-gene family, and excluded reads lacking a unique V-gene family. To address suspected cross-contamination and a sequencing artifact, a later analysis removed 592 highly shared, low-generation-probability nucleotide sequences. In a later analysis, a clonal expansion index for each public chain was calculated from normalized within-repertoire ranks of inferred template counts. A later analysis computed generation probabilities with a VDJ recombination model fitted to out-of-frame rearrangements, and checked the results against IGoR. A later analysis scored TCR-TCR, TCR-HLA and TCR-CMV co-occurrence with hypergeometric tests, applying a repertoire-size bias correction to TCR pairs. A later analysis estimated false discovery rates by permuting HLA or CMV assignments 20 times. In a later analysis, co-occurring TCRs were grouped using DBSCAN, with TCRdist sequence similarity added in when clustering inside HLA-allele-positive subsets. Co-occurrence clustering excluded repertoires with fewer than 30,000 or more than 120,000 public chains, plus five with anomalous nucleotide sharing. TCRdb provides this immuneACCESS table in a form limited to in-frame rearrangements. Some clones are lacking; in checked studies, under half of them reflect an unresolved V gene, and why the rest are absent is not known. For V, J and clone size, that table is used; D and trimming come from the DNA. Present in this sample are about 130,000 clones, roughly four fifths of which were seen just once. Around 1.8% of the sample is held by the ten biggest clonotypes.

Counted from cysteine to phenylalanine, this CDR3 has 14 amino acids. Only CDR3 DNA remains: 42 bases, in frame from the first base. The germline V gene yields SGHTA for CDR1 and FQGNSA for CDR2. For this chain, trimming is 5 bases at the V end and 7 bases at the J end, and the number of junction bases without a gene match is 10. The cohort consisted of 600 to 750 healthy bone marrow donors. All cohort members were sampled while nominally healthy, although unrecorded immune exposures were likely present. The donor tested CMV seronegative and was one of the 352 seronegative cohort members. Each donor provided a peripheral blood sample, and peripheral blood mononuclear cells were used for TCR beta sequencing. Genomic DNA was extracted from the blood cell samples with the Qiagen DNeasy Blood Extraction Kit.

The sequence was collected from a woman between 50 and 59 years old in good health and CMV-seronegative. The V and J segments used are TRBV7-2 and TRBJ2-7; 8 middle bases align to TRBD1. The sequenced material came from PBMCs. The CDR3 here reads CASSRRGRGREQYF. The DNA reads as follows: TGTGCCAGCAGCAGACGTGGCAGGGGGCGGGAGCAGTACTTC.